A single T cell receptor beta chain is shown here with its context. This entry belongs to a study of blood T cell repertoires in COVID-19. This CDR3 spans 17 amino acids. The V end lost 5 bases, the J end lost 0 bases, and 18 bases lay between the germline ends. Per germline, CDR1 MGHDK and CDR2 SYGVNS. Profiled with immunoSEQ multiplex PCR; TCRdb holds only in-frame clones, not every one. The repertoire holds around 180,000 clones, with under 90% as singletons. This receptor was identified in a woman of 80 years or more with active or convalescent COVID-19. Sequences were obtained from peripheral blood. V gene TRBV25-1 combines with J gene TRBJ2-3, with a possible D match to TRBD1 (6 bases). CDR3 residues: CASSPNQGFSSTDTQYF. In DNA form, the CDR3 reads TGTGCCAGCAGTCCCAATCAGGGGTTCTCTAGCACAGATACGCAGTATTTT.